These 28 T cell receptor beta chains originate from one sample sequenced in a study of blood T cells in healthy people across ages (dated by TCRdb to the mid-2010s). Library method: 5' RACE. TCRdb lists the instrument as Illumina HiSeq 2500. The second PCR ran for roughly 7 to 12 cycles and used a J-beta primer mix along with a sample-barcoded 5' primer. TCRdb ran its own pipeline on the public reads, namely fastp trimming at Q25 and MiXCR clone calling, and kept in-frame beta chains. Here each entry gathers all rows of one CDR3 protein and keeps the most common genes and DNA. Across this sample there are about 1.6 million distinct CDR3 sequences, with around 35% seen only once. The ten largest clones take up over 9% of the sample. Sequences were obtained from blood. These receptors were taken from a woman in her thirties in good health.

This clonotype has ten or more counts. The CDR3 DNA is TGCAGCGTTGCTGACGTAACGCAGTATTTT. Amino acid sequence: CSVADVTQYF. The chain recombines TRBV29-1 with TRBJ2-3; D remains ambiguous. The V gene lost 4 bases and the J gene lost 9 bases, with 8 bases spanning the gap. This CDR3 is 10 amino acids long. In germline, CDR1 is SQVTM, CDR2 ANQGSEA.

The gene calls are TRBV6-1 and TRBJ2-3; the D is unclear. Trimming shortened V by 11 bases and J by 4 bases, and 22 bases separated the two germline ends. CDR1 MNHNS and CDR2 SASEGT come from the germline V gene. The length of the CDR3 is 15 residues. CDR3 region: CARTGRSPLADTQYF. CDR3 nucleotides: TGTGCCCGCACTGGTCGCTCCCCGTTGGCAGATACGCAGTATTTT.

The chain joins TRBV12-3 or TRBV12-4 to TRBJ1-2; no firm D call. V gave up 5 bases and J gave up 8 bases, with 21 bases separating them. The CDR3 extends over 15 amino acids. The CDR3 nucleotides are TGTGCCAGCAGTCCAACGCACGATAATAGACACGGCTACACCTTC. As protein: CASSPTHDNRHGYTF.

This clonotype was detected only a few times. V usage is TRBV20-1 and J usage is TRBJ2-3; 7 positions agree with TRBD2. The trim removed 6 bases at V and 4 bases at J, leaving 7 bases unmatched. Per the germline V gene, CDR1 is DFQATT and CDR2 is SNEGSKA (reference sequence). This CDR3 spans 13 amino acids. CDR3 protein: CSAPGLKADTQYF. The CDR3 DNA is TGCAGTGCCCCGGGACTAAAAGCAGATACGCAGTATTTT.

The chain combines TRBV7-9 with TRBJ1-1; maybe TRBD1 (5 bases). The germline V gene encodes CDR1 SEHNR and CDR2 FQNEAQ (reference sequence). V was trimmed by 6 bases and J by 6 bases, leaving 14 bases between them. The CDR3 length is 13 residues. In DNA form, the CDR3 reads TGTGCCAGCAGGTCGGGGGGGAGCCCTGAAGCTTTCTTT. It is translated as CASRSGGSPEAFF.

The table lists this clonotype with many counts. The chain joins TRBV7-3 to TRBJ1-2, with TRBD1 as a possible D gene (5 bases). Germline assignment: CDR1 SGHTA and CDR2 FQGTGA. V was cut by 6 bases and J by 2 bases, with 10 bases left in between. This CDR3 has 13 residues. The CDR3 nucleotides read TGTGCCAGCAGTAGAGGGGCCAACTATGGCTACACCTTC. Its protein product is CASSRGANYGYTF.

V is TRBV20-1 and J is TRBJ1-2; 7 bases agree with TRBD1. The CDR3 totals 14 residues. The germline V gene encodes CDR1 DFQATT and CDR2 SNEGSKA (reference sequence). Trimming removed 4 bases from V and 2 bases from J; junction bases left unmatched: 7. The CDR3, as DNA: TGCAGTGCTACAACAGGGGCTGAGAACTATGGCTACACCTTC. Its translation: CSATTGAENYGYTF.

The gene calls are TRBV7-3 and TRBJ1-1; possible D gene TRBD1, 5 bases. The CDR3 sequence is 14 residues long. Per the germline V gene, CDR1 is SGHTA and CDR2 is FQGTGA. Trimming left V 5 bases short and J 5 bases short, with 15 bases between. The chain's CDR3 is CASSTAGPGTEAFF. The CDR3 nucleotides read TGTGCCAGCAGCACTGCAGGGCCGGGGACTGAAGCTTTCTTT.

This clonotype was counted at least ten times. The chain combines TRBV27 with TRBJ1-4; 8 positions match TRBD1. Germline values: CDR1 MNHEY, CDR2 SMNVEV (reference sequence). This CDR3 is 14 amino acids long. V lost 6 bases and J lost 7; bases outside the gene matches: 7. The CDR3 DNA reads TGTGCCAGCAGCAGGACAGGGCCTTTTGAAAAACTGTTTTTT. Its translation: CASSRTGPFEKLFF.

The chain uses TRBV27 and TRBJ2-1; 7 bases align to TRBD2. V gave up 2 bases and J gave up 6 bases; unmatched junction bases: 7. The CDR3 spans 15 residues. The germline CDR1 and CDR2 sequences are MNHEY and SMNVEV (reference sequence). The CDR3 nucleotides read TGTGCCAGCAGTTTAGAAGCGGGATGGTCCAATGAGCAGTTCTTC. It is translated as CASSLEAGWSNEQFF.

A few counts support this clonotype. For the CDR3, the DNA is TGTGCCAGCAGTCCGCCCCGAGTCAATCAGCCCCAGCATTTT. Translating it yields CASSPPRVNQPQHF. The chain joins TRBV28 to TRBJ1-5, with D unclear. Trimming left V 5 bases short and J 3 bases short, with 11 bases between. CDR3 length equals 14 residues. The germline CDR1 and CDR2 sequences are MDHEN and SYDVKM.

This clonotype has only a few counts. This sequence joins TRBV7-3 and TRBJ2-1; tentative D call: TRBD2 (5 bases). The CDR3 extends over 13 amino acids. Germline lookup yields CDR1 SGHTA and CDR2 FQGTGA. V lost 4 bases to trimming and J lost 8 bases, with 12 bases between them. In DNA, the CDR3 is TGTGCCAGCAGCTCCACTAGAGGCGATGAGCAGTTCTTC. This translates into CASSSTRGDEQFF.

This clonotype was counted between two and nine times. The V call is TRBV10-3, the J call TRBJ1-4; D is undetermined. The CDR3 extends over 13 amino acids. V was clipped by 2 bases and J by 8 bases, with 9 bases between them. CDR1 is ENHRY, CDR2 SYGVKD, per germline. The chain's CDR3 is CAISEPMGEKLFF. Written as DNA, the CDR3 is TGTGCCATCAGTGAGCCGATGGGGGAAAAACTGTTTTTT.

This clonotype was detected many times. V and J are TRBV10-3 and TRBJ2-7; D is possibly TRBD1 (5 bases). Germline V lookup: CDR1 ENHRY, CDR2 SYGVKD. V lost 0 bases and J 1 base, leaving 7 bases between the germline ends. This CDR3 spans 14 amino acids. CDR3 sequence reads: CAISESGQSYEQYF. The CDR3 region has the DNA TGTGCCATCAGTGAGTCGGGGCAGTCCTACGAGCAGTACTTC.

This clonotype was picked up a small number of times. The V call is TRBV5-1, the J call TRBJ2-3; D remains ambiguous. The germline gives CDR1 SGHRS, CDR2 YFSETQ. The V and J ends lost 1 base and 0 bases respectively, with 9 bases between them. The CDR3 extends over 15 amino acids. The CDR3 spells CASSLQESSTDTQYF. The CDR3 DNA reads TGCGCCAGCAGCTTGCAGGAATCTAGCACAGATACGCAGTATTTT.

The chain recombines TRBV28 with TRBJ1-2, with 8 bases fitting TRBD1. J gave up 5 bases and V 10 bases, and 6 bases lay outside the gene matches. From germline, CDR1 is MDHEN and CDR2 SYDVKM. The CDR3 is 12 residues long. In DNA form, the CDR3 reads TGTGCCACCACCACAGGGGGGTATGGCTACACCTTC. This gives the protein CATTTGGYGYTF.

The CDR3 spells CASSLSHKGNEQFF. In DNA form, the CDR3 reads TGCGCCAGCAGCTTGTCTCATAAAGGCAATGAGCAGTTCTTC. The chain is built from TRBV5-1 and TRBJ2-1; no definite D call. CDR1 SGHRS and CDR2 YFSETQ come from the germline V gene. The V end lost 1 base, the J end lost 6 bases, and 11 bases lay between the germline ends. CDR3 length equals 14 residues.

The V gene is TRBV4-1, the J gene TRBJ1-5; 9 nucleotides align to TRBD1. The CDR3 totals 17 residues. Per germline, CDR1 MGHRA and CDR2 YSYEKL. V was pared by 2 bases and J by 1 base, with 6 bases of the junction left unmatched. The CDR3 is CASSQIQGAESNQPQHF. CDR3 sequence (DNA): TGCGCCAGCAGCCAAATACAGGGGGCCGAGAGCAATCAGCCCCAGCATTTT.

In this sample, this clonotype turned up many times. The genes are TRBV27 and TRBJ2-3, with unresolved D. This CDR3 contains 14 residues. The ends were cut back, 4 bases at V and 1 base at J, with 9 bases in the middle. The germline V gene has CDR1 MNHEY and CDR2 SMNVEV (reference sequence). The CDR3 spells CASSSLGRTDTQYF. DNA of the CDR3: TGTGCCAGCAGTTCCCTAGGGCGCACAGATACGCAGTATTTT.

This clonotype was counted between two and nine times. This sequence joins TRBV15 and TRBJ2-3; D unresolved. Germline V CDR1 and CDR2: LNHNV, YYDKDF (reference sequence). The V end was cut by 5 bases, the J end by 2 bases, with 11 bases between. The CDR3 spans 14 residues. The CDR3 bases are TGTGCCACCAGCTGGACGGGCTTCACAGATACGCAGTATTTT. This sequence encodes CATSWTGFTDTQYF.

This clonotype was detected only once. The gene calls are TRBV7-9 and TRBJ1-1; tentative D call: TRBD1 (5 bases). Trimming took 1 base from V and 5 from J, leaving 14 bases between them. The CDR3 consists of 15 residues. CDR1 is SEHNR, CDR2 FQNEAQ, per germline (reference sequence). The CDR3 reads CASSLGARVWTEAFF. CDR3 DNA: TGTGCCAGCAGCTTAGGAGCCAGGGTGTGGACTGAAGCTTTCTTT.

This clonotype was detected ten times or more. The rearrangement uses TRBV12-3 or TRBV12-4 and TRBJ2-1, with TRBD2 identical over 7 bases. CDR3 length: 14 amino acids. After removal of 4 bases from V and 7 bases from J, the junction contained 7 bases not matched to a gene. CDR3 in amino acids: CASSWGGTGNEQFF. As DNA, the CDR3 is TGTGCCAGCAGTTGGGGGGGGACGGGTAATGAGCAGTTCTTC.

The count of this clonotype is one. The CDR3 DNA reads TGTGCCAGCAGCCCAGACCGGGGACAGGGATCCCACGAGCAGTACTTC. As protein: CASSPDRGQGSHEQYF. This chain connects TRBV11-2 to TRBJ2-5; 9 bases fit TRBD1. The J call may be mistaken, given a closer DNA end match to TRBJ2-7. The CDR3 length is 16 residues. CDR1 is SGHAT, CDR2 FQNNGV, per germline.

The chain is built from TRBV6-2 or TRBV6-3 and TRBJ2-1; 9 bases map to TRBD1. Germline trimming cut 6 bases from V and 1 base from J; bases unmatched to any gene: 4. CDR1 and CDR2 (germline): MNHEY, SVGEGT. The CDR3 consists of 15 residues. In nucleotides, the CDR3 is TGTGCCAGCAGGGGCGGGACAGGGTCCTACAATGAGCAGTTCTTC. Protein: CASRGGTGSYNEQFF.

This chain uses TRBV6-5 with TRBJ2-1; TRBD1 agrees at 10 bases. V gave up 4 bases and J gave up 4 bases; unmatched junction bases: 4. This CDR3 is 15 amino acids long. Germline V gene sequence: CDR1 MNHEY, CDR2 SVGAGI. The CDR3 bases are TGTGCCAGCAGTTTTCGACAGGGGGCTTACAATGAGCAGTTCTTC. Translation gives CASSFRQGAYNEQFF.

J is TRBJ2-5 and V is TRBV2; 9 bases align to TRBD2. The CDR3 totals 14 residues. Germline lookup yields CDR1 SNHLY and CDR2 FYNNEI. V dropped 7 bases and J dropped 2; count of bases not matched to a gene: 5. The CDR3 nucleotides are TGTGCCAGCATCCAGCGGGAGGATCAAGAGACCCAGTACTTC. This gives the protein CASIQREDQETQYF.

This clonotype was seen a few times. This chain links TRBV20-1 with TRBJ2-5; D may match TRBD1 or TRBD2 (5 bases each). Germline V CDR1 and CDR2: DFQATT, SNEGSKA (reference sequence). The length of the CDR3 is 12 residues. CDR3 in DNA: TGCAGCCCCGGGGCCTTGTGGGAGACCCAGTACTTC. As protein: CSPGALWETQYF.

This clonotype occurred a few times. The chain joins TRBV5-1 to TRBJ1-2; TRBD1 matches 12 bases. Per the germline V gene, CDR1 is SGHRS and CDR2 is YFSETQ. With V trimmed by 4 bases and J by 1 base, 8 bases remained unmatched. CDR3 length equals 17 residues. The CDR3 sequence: CASSLSGTGGRNYGYTF. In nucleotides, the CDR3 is TGCGCCAGCAGCCTATCCGGGACAGGGGGCCGTAACTATGGCTACACCTTC. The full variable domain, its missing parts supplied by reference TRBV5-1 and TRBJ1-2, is KAGVTQTPRYLIKTRGQQVTLSCSPISGHRSVSWYQQTPGQGLQFLFEYFSETQRNKGNFPGRFSGRQFSNSRSEMNVSTLELGDSALYLCASSLSGTGGRNYGYTFGSGTRLTVV.